A single sample is the source of the 25 T cell receptor beta chains below, sequenced in a study of control samples from healthy donors and cancer patients. Measured with immunoSEQ multiplex PCR; TCRdb has only the in-frame clones, and not every one. The sample consists of 60,000 to 80,000 clones, more than 75% of them appearing once. The specimen sequenced was blood. These receptors were obtained from a woman aged 45-65 years in good health.

The V and J genes are TRBV6-5 and TRBJ1-5; 9 positions match TRBD1. This CDR3 has 15 residues. Unmatched junction bases numbered 6, after V lost 4 bases and J lost 5 bases. From germline, CDR1 is MNHEY and CDR2 SVGAGI. The CDR3 sequence is CASSSGTGTYQPQHF. In DNA form, the CDR3 reads TGTGCCAGCAGTTCCGGGACAGGGACGTATCAGCCCCAGCATTTT.

This chain links TRBV5-4 with TRBJ1-2; weak D call: TRBD1 (5 bases). The V gene lost 5 bases and the J gene lost 4 bases, with 21 bases spanning the gap. Germline V gives CDR1 SGHNT, CDR2 YYREEE (reference sequence). The CDR3 contains 16 residues. CDR3 sequence: CASSRDRSYLGYGYTF. CDR3 in DNA: TGTGCCAGCAGTCGGGACCGTTCGTACTTGGGCTATGGCTACACCTTC.

The gene calls are TRBV19 and TRBJ2-7, with 9 nucleotides matching TRBD1. The CDR3 runs 16 residues. In germline, CDR1 is LNHDA, CDR2 SQIVND (reference sequence). The V segment lost 1 base and the J segment 3 bases; nucleotides outside the gene matches: 7. CDR3 sequence: CASSIGATGGFYEQYF. The CDR3 nucleotides are TGTGCCAGTAGTATAGGGGCGACAGGGGGTTTCTACGAGCAGTACTTC.

This clone was detected once. The rearrangement joins TRBV19 to TRBJ2-3; tentative D call: TRBD2 (6 bases). The CDR3 consists of 13 residues. CDR1 and CDR2 (germline): LNHDA, SQIVND (reference sequence). The V gene lost 8 bases and the J gene lost 0 bases, with 9 bases spanning the gap. The CDR3 bases are TGTGCCAGTGGAGGGCCAAGCACAGATACGCAGTATTTT. The encoded protein is CASGGPSTDTQYF.

The CDR3 loop reads CASREGGTEAFF. CDR3 bases: TGTGCCAGTAGGGAAGGGGGTACTGAAGCTTTCTTT. The chain is built from TRBV19 and TRBJ1-1, with TRBD1 as a possible D gene (6 bases). Germline CDR1 LNHDA, CDR2 SQIVND (reference sequence). The CDR3 length is 12 residues. Trimming cost V 6 bases and J 5 bases, with 10 bases left between them.

The chain combines TRBV6-6 with TRBJ2-7, with D perhaps matching TRBD1 (5 bases). Trimming removed 7 bases at V and 0 bases at J, with 13 bases between. Germline CDR1 MNHNY, CDR2 SVGAGI (reference sequence). This CDR3 has 14 residues. CDR3 nucleotides: TGTGCCAGCACTCTGACAGAATCCTCCTACGAGCAGTACTTC. As protein: CASTLTESSYEQYF.

The V call is TRBV28, the J call TRBJ1-2; 7 bases map to TRBD1. J gave up 10 bases and V 2 bases, and 10 bases lay outside the gene matches. The CDR3 extends over 14 amino acids. Looked up from germline, CDR1 is MDHEN and CDR2 is SYDVKM. CDR3 residues: CASSLGAATGTYTF. CDR3 coding DNA: TGTGCCAGCAGTTTAGGGGCAGCGACAGGGACCTACACCTTC.

This chain links TRBV5-1 with TRBJ1-1, with D tentatively TRBD1 (6 bases). The germline CDR1 and CDR2 sequences are SGHRS and YFSETQ. This CDR3 has 16 amino acids. V lost 2 bases and J 0 bases, leaving 14 bases between the germline ends. The CDR3 is CASSFSGALMNTEAFF. For the CDR3, the DNA is TGCGCCAGCAGCTTCTCAGGGGCTCTTATGAACACTGAAGCTTTCTTT.

The chain links TRBV7-2 to TRBJ2-6, with D unresolved. The V gene lost 0 bases and the J gene lost 2 bases, with 14 bases spanning the gap. Germline values: CDR1 SGHTA, CDR2 FQGNSA. This CDR3 contains 18 residues. Here the CDR3 DNA reads TGTGCCAGCAGCTTAGCGGCCCTGAGGAGCACTGGGGCCAACGTCCTGACTTTC. Translating gives CASSLAALRSTGANVLTF.

This clone was detected a few times. The rearrangement links TRBV10-2 to TRBJ2-1; TRBD2 aligns across 7 bases. From germline, CDR1 is WSHSY and CDR2 SAAADI. The trim removed 8 bases at V and 5 bases at J, leaving 18 bases unmatched. The CDR3 runs 17 residues. The CDR3 nucleotides read TGCGCCAGCGGATGGGGAGTAGGGCTAGCGGACAACAATGAGCAGTTCTTC. Translating gives CASGWGVGLADNNEQFF.

The rearrangement joins TRBV4-2 to TRBJ2-4; the match to TRBD1 covers 7 bases. Germline CDR1 is LGHNA and CDR2 is YNFKEQ. The CDR3 has 13 residues. V was clipped by 2 bases and J by 7 bases; unmatched bases: 2. CDR3 in amino acids: CASSQLQGNIQYF. The CDR3 DNA follows: TGTGCCAGCAGCCAATTACAGGGGAACATTCAGTACTTC.

V gene TRBV15 combines with J gene TRBJ1-4; TRBD1 aligns across 7 bases. This CDR3 has 15 amino acids. Unmatched junction bases numbered 7, after V lost 1 base and J lost 8 bases. The germline V gene encodes CDR1 LNHNV and CDR2 YYDKDF (reference sequence). CDR3 protein: CATSRGDRANEKLFF. The DNA of the CDR3 is TGTGCCACCAGCAGAGGTGACAGGGCCAACGAAAAACTGTTTTTT.

V usage is TRBV2 and J usage is TRBJ2-5; TRBD1 matches 9 bases. V dropped 8 bases and J dropped 5; count of bases not matched to a gene: 9. The V gene's germline CDR1 is SNHLY and CDR2 FYNNEI. The CDR3 sequence is 14 residues long. The CDR3: CASLLQGASETQYF. In DNA, the CDR3 is TGTGCCAGCCTGTTACAGGGGGCGAGTGAGACCCAGTACTTC.

The chain couples TRBV15 to TRBJ2-7; TRBD1 might be the D (6 bases). Germline-derived CDR1 and CDR2 are LNHNV and YYDKDF (reference sequence). This CDR3 contains 15 residues. The V gene lost 0 bases and the J gene lost 3 bases, with 12 bases spanning the gap. The chain's CDR3 is CATSREDRSRYEQYF. The CDR3 bases are TGTGCCACCAGCAGAGAAGACAGGTCCCGCTACGAGCAGTACTTC.

The rearrangement uses TRBV2 and TRBJ2-7, with D maybe TRBD2 (6 bases). This CDR3 has 13 amino acids. Trimming pared 4 bases from V and 5 bases from J, leaving 12 bases between. Germline CDR1 SNHLY, CDR2 FYNNEI. DNA for the CDR3: TGTGCCAGCAGTGTGACTAGTTCAAACGAGCAGTACTTC. Amino acid sequence: CASSVTSSNEQYF.

This chain uses TRBV7-9 with TRBJ1-3, with D uncertain. CDR1 is SEHNR and CDR2 is FQNEAQ in the germline V gene (reference sequence). The CDR3 has 15 residues. Trimming took 1 base from V and 0 from J, leaving 7 bases between them. The CDR3 here is CASSLGPSSGNTIYF. The CDR3, as DNA: TGTGCCAGCAGCTTAGGGCCGAGCTCTGGAAACACCATATATTTT.

This chain connects TRBV24-1 to TRBJ2-1; possible D gene TRBD2, 5 bases. V was cut by 9 bases and J by 9 bases, with 23 bases left in between. The CDR3 sequence is 15 residues long. The V gene's germline CDR1 is KGHDR and CDR2 SFDVKD. CDR3 sequence: CATLSWARDRVEQFF. Written as DNA, the CDR3 is TGTGCCACCCTAAGTTGGGCGAGGGATCGGGTTGAGCAGTTCTTC.

The J gene is TRBJ1-1, the V gene TRBV28, with no clear D. This CDR3 contains 13 residues. Germline V gene sequence: CDR1 MDHEN, CDR2 SYDVKM. Trimming pared 6 bases from V and 4 bases from J, leaving 12 bases between. CDR3 nucleotides: TGTGCCAGCAGCATCCTGAGGGTCACTGAAGCTTTCTTT. Amino acids: CASSILRVTEAFF.

This chain uses TRBV5-1 with TRBJ1-1; TRBD1 agrees at 7 bases. Trimming took 4 bases from V and 3 from J; bases not matched to a gene: 3. Germline lookup yields CDR1 SGHRS and CDR2 YFSETQ. The CDR3 spans 13 residues. In DNA form, the CDR3 reads TGCGCCAGCAGCACCGACAGGGACACTGAAGCTTTCTTT. Protein sequence: CASSTDRDTEAFF.

The chain is built from TRBV5-1 and TRBJ2-1, with 10 bases matching TRBD2. In germline, CDR1 is SGHRS, CDR2 YFSETQ. The CDR3 loop spans 15 amino acids. J gave up 2 bases and V 3 bases, and 2 bases lay outside the gene matches. DNA of the CDR3: TGCGCCAGCAGCTCTACTAGCGGGGCCTACAATGAGCAGTTCTTC. Translated: CASSSTSGAYNEQFF.

The chain links TRBV19 to TRBJ2-1; D perhaps matches TRBD2 (6 bases). Trimming left V 5 bases short and J 6 bases short, with 14 bases between. CDR1 LNHDA and CDR2 SQIVND come from the germline V gene (reference sequence). The CDR3 runs to 14 residues. The CDR3 region has the DNA TGTGCCAGTAGTCTGGGACTGGGGGGCAATGAGCAGTTCTTC. This encodes CASSLGLGGNEQFF. Together with reference TRBV19 and TRBJ2-1, the CDR3 gives the full variable domain: DGGITQSPKYLFRKEGQNVTLSCEQNLNHDAMYWYRQDPGQGLRLIYYSQIVNDFQKGDIAEGYSVSREKKESFPLTVTSAQKNPTAFYLCASSLGLGGNEQFFGPGTRLTVL.

A single count supports this clone. This chain joins TRBV28 and TRBJ1-5; 9 bases align to TRBD1. This CDR3 has 15 amino acids. Germline loops: CDR1 MDHEN, CDR2 SYDVKM. J gave up 5 bases and V 10 bases, and 12 bases lay outside the gene matches. The CDR3 here is CATHRQGDVHQPQHF. The CDR3 region has the DNA TGTGCCACACACCGACAGGGGGATGTTCATCAGCCCCAGCATTTT.

J is TRBJ2-1 and V is TRBV12-1; no DNA check was done on the table's D call, TRBD2. TRBV12-1 is tagged as a pseudogene. The length of the CDR3 is 11 residues. Here the CDR3 DNA reads TGTGCCAGCAGCTTTTGGACTGGGCAGTTCTTC. Its translation: CASSFWTGQFF.

This clone was seen only once. The rearrangement uses TRBV7-9 and TRBJ1-1; 7 nucleotides line up with TRBD1. Trimming took 5 bases from V and 1 from J; bases not matched to a gene: 4. This CDR3 spans 14 amino acids. Germline V gene lookup returns CDR1 SEHNR and CDR2 FQNEAQ (reference sequence). CDR3 bases: TGTGCCAGCAGCGCGACAGGGCAGAACACTGAAGCTTTCTTT. This codes for CASSATGQNTEAFF.

The chain carries TRBV5-1 and TRBJ2-3, with no clear D. V was shortened by 5 bases and J by 0 bases, with 4 bases between the two germline ends. Germline CDR1 is SGHRS and CDR2 is YFSETQ. The CDR3 runs to 12 residues. The CDR3: CASRSSTDTQYF. In DNA, the CDR3 is TGCGCCAGCAGGTCTAGCACAGATACGCAGTATTTT. Supplemented by reference TRBV5-1 and TRBJ2-3, the full variable domain reads KAGVTQTPRYLIKTRGQQVTLSCSPISGHRSVSWYQQTPGQGLQFLFEYFSETQRNKGNFPGRFSGRQFSNSRSEMNVSTLELGDSALYLCASRSSTDTQYFGPGTRLTVL.